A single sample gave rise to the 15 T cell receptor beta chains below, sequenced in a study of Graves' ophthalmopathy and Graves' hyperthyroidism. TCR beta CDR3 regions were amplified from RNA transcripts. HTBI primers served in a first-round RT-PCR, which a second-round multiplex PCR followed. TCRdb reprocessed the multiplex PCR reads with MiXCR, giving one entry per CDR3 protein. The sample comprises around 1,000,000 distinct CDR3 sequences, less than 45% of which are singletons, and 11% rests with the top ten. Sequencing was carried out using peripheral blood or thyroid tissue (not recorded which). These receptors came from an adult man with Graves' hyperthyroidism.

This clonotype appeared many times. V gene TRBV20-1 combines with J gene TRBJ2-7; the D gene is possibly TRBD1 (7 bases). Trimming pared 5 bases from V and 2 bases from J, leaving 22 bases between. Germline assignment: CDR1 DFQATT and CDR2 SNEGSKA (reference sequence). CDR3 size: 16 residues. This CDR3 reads CSALPQGVAGTYEQYF. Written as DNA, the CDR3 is TGCAGTGCTTTGCCCCAGGGGGTTGCGGGAACCTACGAGCAGTACTTC.

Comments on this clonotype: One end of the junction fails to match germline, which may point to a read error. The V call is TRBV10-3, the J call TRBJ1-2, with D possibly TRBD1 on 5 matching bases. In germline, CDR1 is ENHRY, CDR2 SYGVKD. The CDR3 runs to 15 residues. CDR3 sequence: CAISESRGINCGYTF. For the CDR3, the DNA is TGTGCCATCAGTGAGTCCCGGGGGATTAACTGTGGCTACACCTTC.

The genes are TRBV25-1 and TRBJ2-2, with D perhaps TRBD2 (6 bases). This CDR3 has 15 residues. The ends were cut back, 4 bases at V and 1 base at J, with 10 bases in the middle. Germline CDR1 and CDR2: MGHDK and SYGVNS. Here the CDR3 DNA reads TGTGCCAGCAGTGCTAGGACTATGAACACCGGGGAGCTGTTTTTT. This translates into CASSARTMNTGELFF.

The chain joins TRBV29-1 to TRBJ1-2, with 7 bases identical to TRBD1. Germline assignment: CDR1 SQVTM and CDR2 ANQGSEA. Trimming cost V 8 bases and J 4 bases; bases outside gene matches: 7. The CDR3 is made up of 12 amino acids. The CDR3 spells CSSSTGLYGYTF. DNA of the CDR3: TGCAGCAGTTCGACAGGGCTCTATGGCTACACCTTC.

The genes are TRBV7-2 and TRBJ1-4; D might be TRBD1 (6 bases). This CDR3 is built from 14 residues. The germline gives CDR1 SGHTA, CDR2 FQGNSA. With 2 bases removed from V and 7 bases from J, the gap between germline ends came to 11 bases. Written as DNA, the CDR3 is TGTGCCAGCAGCTTATATGCGGACAGTGAAAAACTGTTTTTT. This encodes CASSLYADSEKLFF.

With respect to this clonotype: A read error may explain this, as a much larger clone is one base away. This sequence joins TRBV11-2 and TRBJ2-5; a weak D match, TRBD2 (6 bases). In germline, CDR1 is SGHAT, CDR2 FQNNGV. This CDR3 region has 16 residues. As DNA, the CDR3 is TGTGCCGGCAGCTTGGCCACGGGGGTCGGCCAAGAGACCCAGTACTTC. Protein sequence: CAGSLATGVGQETQYF.

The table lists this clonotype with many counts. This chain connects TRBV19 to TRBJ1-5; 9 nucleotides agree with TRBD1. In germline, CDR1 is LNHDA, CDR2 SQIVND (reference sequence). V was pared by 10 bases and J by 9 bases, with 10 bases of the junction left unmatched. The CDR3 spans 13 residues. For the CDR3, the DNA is TGTGCCACTAACAGGGGGCCTGCGTGGCCCCAGCATTTT. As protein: CATNRGPAWPQHF. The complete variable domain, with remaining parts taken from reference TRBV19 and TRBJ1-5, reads DGGITQSPKYLFRKEGQNVTLSCEQNLNHDAMYWYRQDPGQGLRLIYYSQIVNDFQKGDIAEGYSVSREKKESFPLTVTSAQKNPTAFYLCATNRGPAWPQHFGDGTRLSIL.

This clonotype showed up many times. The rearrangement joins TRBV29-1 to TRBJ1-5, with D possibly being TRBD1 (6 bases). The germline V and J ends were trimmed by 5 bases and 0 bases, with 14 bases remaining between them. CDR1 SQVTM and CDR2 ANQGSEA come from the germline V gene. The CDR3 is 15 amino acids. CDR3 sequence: CSVSRGEDSNQPQHF. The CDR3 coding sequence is TGCAGCGTTTCCAGGGGAGAGGATAGCAATCAGCCCCAGCATTTT.

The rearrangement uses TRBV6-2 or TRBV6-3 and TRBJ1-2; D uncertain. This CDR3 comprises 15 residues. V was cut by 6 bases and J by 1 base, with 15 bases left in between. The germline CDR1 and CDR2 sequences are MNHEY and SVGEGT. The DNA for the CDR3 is TGTGCCAGCAGGGCTAGTTGGATCGTTAACTATGGCTACACCTTC. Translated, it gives CASRASWIVNYGYTF.

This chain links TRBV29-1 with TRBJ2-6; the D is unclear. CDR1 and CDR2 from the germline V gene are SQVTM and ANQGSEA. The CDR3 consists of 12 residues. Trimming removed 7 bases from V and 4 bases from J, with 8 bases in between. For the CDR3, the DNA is TGCAGCGACAGACGGGGGGCCAACGTCCTGACTTTC. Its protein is CSDRRGANVLTF.

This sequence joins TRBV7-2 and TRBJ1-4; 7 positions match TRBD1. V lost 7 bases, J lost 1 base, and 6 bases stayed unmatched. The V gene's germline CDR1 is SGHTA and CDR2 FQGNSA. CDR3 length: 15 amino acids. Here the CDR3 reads CASKTRDRTNEKLFF. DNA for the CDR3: TGTGCCAGCAAAACTCGGGACAGAACTAATGAAAAACTGTTTTTT.

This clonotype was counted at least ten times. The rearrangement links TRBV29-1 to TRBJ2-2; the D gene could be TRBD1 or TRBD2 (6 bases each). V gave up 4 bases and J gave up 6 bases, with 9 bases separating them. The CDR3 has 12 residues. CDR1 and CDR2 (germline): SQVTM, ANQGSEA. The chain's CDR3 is CSVVGGAGELFF. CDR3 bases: TGCAGCGTTGTGGGGGGCGCCGGGGAGCTGTTTTTT.

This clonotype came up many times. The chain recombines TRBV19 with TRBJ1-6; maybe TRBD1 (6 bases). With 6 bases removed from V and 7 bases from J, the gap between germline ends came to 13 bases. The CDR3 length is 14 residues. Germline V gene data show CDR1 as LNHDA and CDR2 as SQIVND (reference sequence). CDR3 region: CASRSAGVNSPLHF. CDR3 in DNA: TGTGCCAGTAGATCTGCAGGGGTGAATTCACCCCTCCACTTT.

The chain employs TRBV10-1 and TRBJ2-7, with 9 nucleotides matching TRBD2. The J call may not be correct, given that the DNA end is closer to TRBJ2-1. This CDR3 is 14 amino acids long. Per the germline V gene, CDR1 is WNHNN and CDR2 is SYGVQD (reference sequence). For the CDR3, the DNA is TGCGCCAGCAGTATGACTAGCGGCACCAATGAGCAGTTCTTC. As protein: CASSMTSGTNEQFF.

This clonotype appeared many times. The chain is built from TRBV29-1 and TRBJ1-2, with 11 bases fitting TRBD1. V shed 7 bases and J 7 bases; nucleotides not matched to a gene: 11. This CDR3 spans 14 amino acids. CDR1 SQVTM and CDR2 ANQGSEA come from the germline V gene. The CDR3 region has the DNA TGCAGCGCCCTTATCGGACAGGGGGCGTTTGGCTACACCTTC. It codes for CSALIGQGAFGYTF.